This is a list of T cell receptor beta chains from one sample in a study of blood T cells in healthy people across ages. TCRdb called the 5' RACE reads again in MiXCR, with one record for every CDR3 protein. This sample yields some 690,000 distinct CDR3 sequences, of which about 20% are seen a single time; roughly 22% belongs to the top ten. Source material: blood. These receptors came from a man aged 70-80 years in good health. Each CDR3 is given with its conserved first and last residue. D genes are given only for firm matches. Some rows have no size entry. The others give once, few or many, or a class for an expanded clone.

TRBV7-3	TRBD2	NA	TRBJ2-3	TGTGCCAGCAGCTACACCGGGACTAGCGGGAGCACAGATACGCAGTATTTT	CASSYTGTSGSTDTQYF
TRBV7-2	TRBD2	NA	TRBJ2-1	TGTGCCAGCAGGACGGGACTAGGGGCCCTTCGGGAGCAGTTCTTC	CASRTGLGALREQFF
TRBV9	TRBD2	NA	TRBJ2-3	TGTGCCAGCAGCGTGAGCGGGGACACAGATACGCAGTATTTT	CASSVSGDTDTQYF
TRBV7-2	TRBD1	few	TRBJ1-2	TGTGCCAGCAGCTTAGAGGGGGCGGACTATGGCTACACCTTC	CASSLEGADYGYTF
TRBV6-2/TRBV6-3	NA	NA	TRBJ2-1	TGTGCCAGCAGTTACTCAGGGGGGGGTAGGAACAATGAGCAGTTCTTC	CASSYSGGGRNNEQFF
TRBV11-2	TRBD1	NA	TRBJ1-4	TGTGCCAGCAGCTTTTGGGGACAGATTAATGAAAAACTGTTTTTT	CASSFWGQINEKLFF
TRBV12-3/TRBV12-4	TRBD2	many	TRBJ2-5	TGCGCCAGCAGCTTGGCCGGGACTAGCCAAGAGACCCAGTACTTC	CASSLAGTSQETQYF
TRBV6-1	TRBD1	few	TRBJ2-3	TGTGCCGTGAAGGACAGGGGGCTTGCAGATACGCAGTATTTT	CAVKDRGLADTQYF
TRBV6-5	TRBD1	few	TRBJ2-1	TGTGCCAGCAGGGATGACAGGGCGGCCTACAATGAGCAGTTCTTC	CASRDDRAAYNEQFF
TRBV20-1	NA	NA	TRBJ2-1	TGCAGTGTGGTAGTTGTTGACAATGAGCAGTTCTTC	CSVVVVDNEQFF
TRBV10-3	TRBD2	many	TRBJ2-3	TGTGCCATCAGTCAGGGACTACTCTGGGATACGCAGTATTTT	CAISQGLLWDTQYF
TRBV11-1	NA	NA	TRBJ2-1	TGTGCCAGCAGCTTAGAGAAGGGTATATACAATGAGCAGTTCTTC	CASSLEKGIYNEQFF
TRBV5-1	NA	NA	TRBJ2-2	TGCGCCAGCAGTGACGTCTACACGAACACCGGGGAGCTGTTTTTT	CASSDVYTNTGELFF
TRBV20-1	NA	once	TRBJ2-7	TGCAGTGCTAGAGATCATCAGCGACCAGCTTCTTTCGGATACGAGCAGTACTTC	CSARDHQRPASFGYEQYF
TRBV20-1	NA	NA	TRBJ1-1	TGCAGGACGGCAGTGAACACTGAAGCTTTCTTT	CRTAVNTEAFF
TRBV5-1	NA	few	TRBJ1-2	TGCGCCAGCAGCTTGGACGGCAGAGACTATGGCTACACCTTC	CASSLDGRDYGYTF
TRBV29-1	NA	NA	TRBJ1-4	TGCAGCGTTGCGGCCTCAACTAATGAAAAACTGTTTTTT	CSVAASTNEKLFF
TRBV20-1	TRBD1	NA	TRBJ2-5	TGCAGTGCCCAGGGACAGGGAGGGGAGACCCAGTACTTC	CSAQGQGGETQYF
TRBV28	NA	NA	TRBJ1-2	TGTGCCAGCAGCCCACCTGCGAACTATGGCTACACCTTC	CASSPPANYGYTF
TRBV7-9	NA	few	TRBJ1-2	TGTGCCAGCAGCTTAGCGGTACGGGGTGGTTATGGCTACACCTTC	CASSLAVRGGYGYTF
TRBV6-5	NA	NA	TRBJ1-2	TGTGCCAGCAGCCCCCTGGGGATCTATGGCTACACCTTC	CASSPLGIYGYTF
TRBV5-1	NA	NA	TRBJ2-5	TGCGCCAGCAGCTTCAATGTGGAGACCCAGTACTTC	CASSFNVETQYF
TRBV7-3	NA	NA	TRBJ2-1	TGTGCCAGCAGCGTAACCAGGGACGATGAGCAGTTCTTC	CASSVTRDDEQFF
TRBV2	TRBD1	NA	TRBJ1-6	TGTGCCAGCAGGTCCAGGACAGGGGTATCACCCCTCCACTTT	CASRSRTGVSPLHF
TRBV28	NA	once	TRBJ1-3	TGTGCCAGCAAGGGCCGGAGGGAGAGAGGAAACACCATATATTTT	CASKGRRERGNTIYF
TRBV7-2	TRBD2	few	TRBJ2-4	TGTGCCAGCAGCACTCGGACTAGCGGAGTAACCAAAAACATTCAGTACTTC	CASSTRTSGVTKNIQYF
TRBV7-7	NA	NA	TRBJ2-3	TGTGCCAGCAGCGTCGGACGTACTAGCACAGATACGCAGTATTTT	CASSVGRTSTDTQYF
TRBV18	TRBD1	few	TRBJ1-1	TGTGCCAGCTCACCAACAGGGGTTAACACTGAAGCTTTCTTT	CASSPTGVNTEAFF
TRBV6-4	NA	NA	TRBJ2-1	TGTGCCAGCAGTGAAGAGGCGGACCAGCACCAGCAGTTCTTC	CASSEEADQHQQFF
TRBV20-1	TRBD2	few	TRBJ2-3	TGCAGTGCTTCACTAGCGGGGGGTCCTAAGGTTACAGATACGCAGTATTTT	CSASLAGGPKVTDTQYF
TRBV27	TRBD1	many	TRBJ1-6	TGTGCCGCCAGACAGGGCCTTGATAATTCACCCCTCCACTTT	CAARQGLDNSPLHF
TRBV11-3	NA	NA	TRBJ2-3	TGTGCCAGCAGCCCCGAGGCAGGGGCAGATACGCAGTATTTT	CASSPEAGADTQYF
TRBV20-1	NA	NA	TRBJ1-2	TGCAGTGCTCCCCGGCGGCCTAACTATGGCTACACCTTC	CSAPRRPNYGYTF
TRBV7-2	TRBD1	NA	TRBJ2-4	TGTGCCAGCAGCTTAGGGACAGGGCGGATTCAGTACTTC	CASSLGTGRIQYF
TRBV5-1	NA	NA	TRBJ2-3	TGCGCCGGCAGCCCTGGACCCCACACAGATACGCAGTATTTT	CAGSPGPHTDTQYF
TRBV7-2	NA	NA	TRBJ2-1	TGTGCCAGCAGCCAAACTGGCGGGCAGTTCTTC	CASSQTGGQFF
TRBV5-1	TRBD1	NA	TRBJ1-3	TGCGCCAGCAGCTTCTCGGGACAGAGCTCTGGAAACACCATATATTTT	CASSFSGQSSGNTIYF
TRBV3-1	NA	few	TRBJ2-3	TGTGCCAGCACCTCCGGCAAACTTACAGATACGCAGTATTTT	CASTSGKLTDTQYF
TRBV20-1	NA	NA	TRBJ1-1	TGCAGTGCTAGAAGGCCAGGGAACACTGAAGCTTTCTTT	CSARRPGNTEAFF
TRBV15	TRBD2	NA	TRBJ2-5	TGTGCCACCAGCCAGAGACTAGCGGACCAAGAGACCCAGTACTTC	CATSQRLADQETQYF
TRBV29-1	NA	few	TRBJ2-1	TGCAGCGTTGTGGGTAGTGGGGGCAATGAGCAGTTCTTC	CSVVGSGGNEQFF
TRBV10-3	NA	few	TRBJ2-3	TGTGCCATCAGTCCACCTCAAGGGCGGGGTGAAGATACGCAGTATTTT	CAISPPQGRGEDTQYF
TRBV5-1	TRBD1	few	TRBJ1-4	TGCGCCAGCAGCTCGGACAGGGCTGATGAAAAACTGTTTTTT	CASSSDRADEKLFF
TRBV6-4	NA	few	TRBJ1-1	TGTGCCAGTGCCCGGGGGACGAAAACTGAAGCTTTCTTT	CASARGTKTEAFF
TRBV7-9	TRBD1	few	TRBJ2-2	TGTGCCAGCAGCAATTATGGGCAGGGGGTCTCCGGGGAGCTGTTTTTT	CASSNYGQGVSGELFF
TRBV5-1	NA	many	TRBJ2-6	TGTGCCAGCAGTTTGGGGGATGGGGCCAACGTCCTGACTTTC	CASSLGDGANVLTF
TRBV27	NA	many	TRBJ2-7	TGTGCCAGCAGTTGGCAGTCAACCTCCTACGAGCAGTACTTC	CASSWQSTSYEQYF
TRBV27	NA	NA	TRBJ2-3	TGTGCCAGCAGTTCCCTGACAGGAAACACAGATACGCAGTATTTT	CASSSLTGNTDTQYF
TRBV6-4	NA	NA	TRBJ2-4	TGTGCCAGCAGTGGTCCCCCACCGGGCCGGGAAAACATTCAGTACTTC	CASSGPPPGRENIQYF
TRBV29-1	TRBD1	many	TRBJ2-5	TGCAGCGGACAACAGGGGGGAGAGACCCAGTACTTC	CSGQQGGETQYF
TRBV7-8	TRBD1	NA	TRBJ1-5	TGTGCCAGCAGCTCCCAGGGGGGCCAGCCCCAGCATTTT	CASSSQGGQPQHF
TRBV25-1	NA	NA	TRBJ2-2	TGTGCCAGTTCTACCGGGACATCGAACACCGGGGAGCTGTTTTTT	CASSTGTSNTGELFF
TRBV29-1	TRBD2	NA	TRBJ2-1	TGCAGCGTGGATATTAGCGGGAGCGGTGAGCAGTTCTTC	CSVDISGSGEQFF
TRBV15	TRBD1	few	TRBJ2-4	TGTGCCACCAGCACCCAGGGACAGGGGAAAAACATTCAGTACTTC	CATSTQGQGKNIQYF
TRBV28	NA	NA	TRBJ1-6	TGTGCCAGCATCCGGAGGAGGGGTCCTAGCTCCTATAATTCACCCCTCCACTTT	CASIRRRGPSSYNSPLHF
TRBV10-3	TRBD1	NA	TRBJ2-4	TGTGCCATCAGTGAGTCGGACAGGGCTAACATTCAGTACTTC	CAISESDRANIQYF
TRBV4-2	TRBD2	few	TRBJ2-4	TGTGCCAGCAGCCCGCTAGGGGGACTAGCGGGGGTGATAGCCAAAAACATTCAGTACTTC	CASSPLGGLAGVIAKNIQYF
TRBV6-1	NA	few	TRBJ1-5	TGTGCCAGCAGACACACACCGGGACAATGGGATCAGCCCCAGCATTTT	CASRHTPGQWDQPQHF
TRBV24-1	TRBD2	many	TRBJ2-2	TGTGCCACCAGTGAACGCGGACTAGCGCTCAACACCGGGGAGCTGTTTTTT	CATSERGLALNTGELFF
TRBV4-3	TRBD1	NA	TRBJ1-2	TGCGCCAGCAGCCATGCCCCAACAGGGGGCTGGGGCTACACCTTC	CASSHAPTGGWGYTF